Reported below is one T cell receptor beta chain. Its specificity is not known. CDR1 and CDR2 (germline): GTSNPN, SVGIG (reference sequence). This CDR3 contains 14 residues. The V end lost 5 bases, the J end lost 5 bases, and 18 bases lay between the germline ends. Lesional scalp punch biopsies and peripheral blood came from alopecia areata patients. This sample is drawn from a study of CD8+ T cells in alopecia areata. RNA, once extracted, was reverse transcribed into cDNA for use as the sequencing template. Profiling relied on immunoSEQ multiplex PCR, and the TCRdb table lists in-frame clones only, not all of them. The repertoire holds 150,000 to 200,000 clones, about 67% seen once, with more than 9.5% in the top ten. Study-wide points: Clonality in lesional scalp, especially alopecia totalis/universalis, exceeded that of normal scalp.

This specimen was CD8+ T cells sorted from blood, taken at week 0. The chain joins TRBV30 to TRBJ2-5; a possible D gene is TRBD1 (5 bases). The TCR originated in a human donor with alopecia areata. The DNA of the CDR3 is TGTGCCTGGTGCTACCTAACAGGCTGGGAGACCCAGTACTTC. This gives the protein CAWCYLTGWETQYF.